Shown below are 27 T cell receptor beta chains from a single sample sequenced in a study of patients and donors after allogeneic stem cell transplantation. TCRdb redid the calling of the RT-PCR reads with MiXCR, one entry per CDR3 protein. This table has fewer than 500,000 distinct CDR3 sequences, roughly 16% appearing once. The sequenced sample was blood, either unsorted or a sorted T cell fraction (not recorded which). The source of these receptors is a human donor who was either an allogeneic HSCT recipient or a stem cell or donor lymphocyte infusion donor (not recorded which). It is not recorded whose cells these are; they may come from a transplant donor.

This clonotype was observed a few times. The gene calls are TRBV5-1 and TRBJ2-1, with 9 nucleotides matching TRBD2. The V gene's germline CDR1 is SGHRS and CDR2 YFSETQ. The V segment lost 0 bases and the J segment 8 bases; nucleotides outside the gene matches: 9. This CDR3 has 16 residues. In DNA, the CDR3 is TGCGCCAGCAGCTTGGTGGGCGGGAGGGCCGGATATGAGCAGTTCTTC. Translated: CASSLVGGRAGYEQFF.

The chain links TRBV6-2 or TRBV6-3 to TRBJ2-3, with TRBD2 matching 8 bases. V lost 2 bases to trimming and J lost 6 bases; unmatched junction nucleotides: 7. CDR1 is MNHEY and CDR2 is SVGEGT in the germline V gene. The CDR3 spans 15 residues. DNA of the CDR3: TGTGCCAGCAGTTACCGGGGGGGCGTTGCGGATACGCAGTATTTT. Translating gives CASSYRGGVADTQYF.

This clonotype was seen only a few times. This chain links TRBV7-9 with TRBJ1-1; no firm D call. Germline V gene lookup returns CDR1 SEHNR and CDR2 FQNEAQ (reference sequence). The CDR3 runs 14 residues. V gave up 1 base and J gave up 1 base, with 7 bases separating them. CDR3: CASSLERWNTEAFF. The CDR3 coding sequence is TGTGCCAGCAGCTTAGAACGGTGGAACACTGAAGCTTTCTTT.

V is TRBV20-1 and J is TRBJ2-1; 8 bases map to TRBD1. This CDR3 is built from 12 residues. CDR1 is DFQATT, CDR2 SNEGSKA, per germline (reference sequence). CDR3: CSRGQGKNEQFF. The CDR3 bases are TGCAGCCGCGGACAGGGCAAAAATGAGCAGTTCTTC.

This clonotype was observed a handful of times. The CDR3 bases are TGTGCCTGGAGTGTTGGTAACGGGGAGCTGTTTTTT. Residues: CAWSVGNGELFF. V usage is TRBV30 and J usage is TRBJ2-2; D remains unclear. The CDR3 has 12 amino acids. V was pared by 0 bases and J by 7 bases, with 6 bases between. From germline, CDR1 is GTSNPN and CDR2 SVGIG (reference sequence).

This chain joins TRBV11-2 and TRBJ2-7, with 8 bases that match TRBD1. This CDR3 is built from 15 residues. The trim removed 5 bases at V and 2 bases at J, leaving 8 bases unmatched. Germline V gene data show CDR1 as SGHAT and CDR2 as FQNNGV. CDR3: CASSRGPDRAYEQYF. Here the CDR3 DNA reads TGTGCCAGCAGCCGCGGCCCGGACAGGGCCTACGAGCAGTACTTC.

This clonotype was recorded at least ten times. The chain joins TRBV7-6 to TRBJ2-4; 7 nucleotides agree with TRBD2. With V trimmed by 2 bases and J by 8 bases, 6 bases remained unmatched. This CDR3 is 14 amino acids long. Germline V gene sequence: CDR1 SGHVS, CDR2 FNYEAQ. In DNA form, the CDR3 reads TGTGCCAGCAGCTTAATTGGCGGGAGTGACATTCAGTACTTC. This codes for CASSLIGGSDIQYF.

The chain has TRBV5-6 and TRBJ2-5; D perhaps matches TRBD2 (6 bases). Trimming took 3 bases from V and 3 from J, leaving 18 bases between them. Germline CDR1 reads SGHDT; CDR2 reads YYEEEE. This CDR3 region has 16 residues. The CDR3 nucleotides are TGTGCCAGCAGCTCCCCATCGAGCGGGTCTAAAGAGACCCAGTACTTC. Protein sequence: CASSSPSSGSKETQYF.

The CDR3 here is CSARALAGKETQYF. The CDR3 coding sequence is TGCAGTGCTAGAGCACTAGCGGGAAAAGAGACCCAGTACTTC. This chain connects TRBV20-1 to TRBJ2-5; the match to TRBD2 covers 10 bases. In germline, CDR1 is DFQATT, CDR2 SNEGSKA (reference sequence). Unmatched junction bases numbered 2, after V lost 1 base and J lost 3 bases. The CDR3 extends over 14 amino acids.

As regards this clonotype: Compared with germline, one end of the junction differs, possibly owing to a read error. The gene calls are TRBV3-1 and TRBJ2-1; 7 nucleotides line up with TRBD2. The CDR3 has 14 amino acids. Germline V gives CDR1 LGHDT, CDR2 YNNKEL (reference sequence). The CDR3 sequence: CASSQDNRLAARVF. The CDR3 DNA reads as TGTGCCAGCAGCCAAGATAATCGACTAGCAGCCAGGGTCTTC.

This clonotype was found many times. The V and J genes are TRBV5-1 and TRBJ1-2; D is ambiguous. V was trimmed by 4 bases and J by 2 bases, leaving 12 bases between them. Germline V gene sequence: CDR1 SGHRS, CDR2 YFSETQ. CDR3 size: 14 residues. CDR3 in amino acids: CASSQTGPNYGYTF. Here the CDR3 DNA reads TGCGCCAGCAGCCAAACCGGGCCGAACTATGGCTACACCTTC.

The chain links TRBV19 to TRBJ2-3, with 9 bases that match TRBD2. The CDR3 spans 15 residues. V dropped 5 bases and J dropped 4; count of bases not matched to a gene: 7. Germline CDR1 and CDR2: LNHDA and SQIVND (reference sequence). CDR3 loop: CASSLGAGGADTQYF. The CDR3 DNA is TGTGCCAGTAGTCTTGGGGCGGGGGGGGCAGATACGCAGTATTTT.

The genes are TRBV4-2 and TRBJ2-7; the D is unclear. The V and J ends lost 0 bases and 1 base respectively, with 7 bases between them. Germline V lookup: CDR1 LGHNA, CDR2 YNFKEQ. The CDR3 has 14 residues. The CDR3 region is CASSQDITSYEQYF. DNA for the CDR3: TGTGCCAGCAGCCAAGATATAACATCCTACGAGCAGTACTTC.

This clonotype was seen repeatedly, ten times or more. This chain connects TRBV6-2 or TRBV6-3 to TRBJ1-1; D possibly corresponds to TRBD1 (5 bases). V lost 6 bases and J 5 bases, leaving 19 bases between the germline ends. Per germline, CDR1 MNHEY and CDR2 SVGEGT. The CDR3 extends over 15 amino acids. This chain's CDR3 is CASSPEGSGRTEAFF. CDR3 bases: TGTGCCAGCAGCCCAGAGGGGAGTGGAAGGACTGAAGCTTTCTTT.

V gene TRBV9 combines with J gene TRBJ2-2; D might be TRBD1 or TRBD2, each matching 5 bases. V was clipped by 5 bases and J by 4 bases, with 12 bases between them. The CDR3 spans 14 residues. Germline CDR1 reads SGDLS; CDR2 reads YYNGEE. CDR3 residues: CASRRGIGTGELFF. The CDR3 bases are TGTGCCAGCAGGAGGGGAATTGGCACCGGGGAGCTGTTTTTT.

This clonotype was found a few times. The V call is TRBV15, the J call TRBJ2-7; D possibly corresponds to TRBD2 (6 bases). V was shortened by 1 base and J by 2 bases, with 12 bases between the two germline ends. Per germline, CDR1 LNHNV and CDR2 YYDKDF (reference sequence). The CDR3 is made up of 15 amino acids. The chain's CDR3 is CATSRGFGRTYEQYF. The CDR3, as DNA: TGTGCCACCAGCAGAGGTTTTGGGAGGACCTACGAGCAGTACTTC.

The genes are TRBV7-2 and TRBJ1-3; 9 bases are a match to TRBD1. CDR1 is SGHTA and CDR2 is FQGNSA in the germline V gene. V shed 5 bases and J 4 bases; nucleotides not matched to a gene: 6. The CDR3 covers 15 residues. This CDR3 reads CASSRDRATGNTIYF. DNA for the CDR3: TGTGCCAGCAGCAGGGACAGGGCAACAGGAAACACCATATATTTT.

This sequence joins TRBV27 and TRBJ2-7; the D is unclear. Germline V gives CDR1 MNHEY, CDR2 SMNVEV (reference sequence). Trimming removed 0 bases at V and 3 bases at J, with 9 bases between. The CDR3 length is 14 residues. CDR3 sequence: CASSLSKAGYEQYF. DNA for the CDR3: TGTGCCAGCAGTTTATCGAAAGCTGGCTACGAGCAGTACTTC.

This clonotype occurred a few times. The chain couples TRBV20-1 to TRBJ2-5, with D possibly TRBD2 on 6 matching bases. Looked up from germline, CDR1 is DFQATT and CDR2 is SNEGSKA (reference sequence). The V and J ends lost 6 bases and 5 bases respectively, with 10 bases between them. The CDR3 runs to 11 residues. The CDR3 DNA reads TGCAGTGCGACTAGGAAGGAGACCCAGTACTTC. This codes for CSATRKETQYF.

This clonotype showed up many times. The gene calls are TRBV27 and TRBJ2-7; a weak D match, TRBD2 (6 bases). CDR3 size: 13 residues. V shed 3 bases and J shed 2 bases, with 8 bases lying between them. Germline V CDR1 and CDR2: MNHEY, SMNVEV (reference sequence). The CDR3 loop reads CASSFTGAYEQYF. CDR3 DNA sequence: TGTGCCAGCAGTTTCACGGGGGCCTACGAGCAGTACTTC.

The chain uses TRBV3-1 and TRBJ1-2; tentatively, D is TRBD1 (5 bases). CDR1 and CDR2 (germline): LGHDT, YNNKEL (reference sequence). V was pared by 2 bases and J by 5 bases, with 18 bases between. The CDR3 extends over 16 amino acids. CDR3 in DNA: TGTGCCAGCAGCCAATCCGCCTGGGACGGCGCGTATGGCTACACCTTC. Protein product: CASSQSAWDGAYGYTF.

This clonotype was counted a few times. The chain joins TRBV7-6 to TRBJ1-6, with TRBD1 as a possible D gene (5 bases). Germline V gives CDR1 SGHVS, CDR2 FNYEAQ. This CDR3 has 15 amino acids. V was pared by 6 bases and J by 1 base, with 10 bases between. CDR3 protein: CASRATESYNSPLHF. CDR3 DNA: TGTGCCAGCAGAGCGACAGAGTCCTATAATTCACCCCTCCACTTT.

The chain uses TRBV4-2 and TRBJ1-3, with 7 bases aligning to TRBD1. With 1 base clipped from V and 3 bases from J, the junction kept 6 bases outside the gene matches. CDR1 and CDR2 (germline): LGHNA, YNFKEQ. The CDR3 length is 16 residues. The CDR3 spells CASSQGGGAGGNTIYF. The CDR3 coding sequence is TGTGCCAGCAGCCAAGGAGGGGGCGCGGGTGGAAACACCATATATTTT.

The chain uses TRBV30 and TRBJ2-7; 8 nucleotides line up with TRBD1. Germline CDR1 reads GTSNPN; CDR2 reads SVGIG (reference sequence). The CDR3 length is 14 residues. J gave up 6 bases and V 1 base, and 8 bases lay outside the gene matches. CDR3 sequence: CAWSALTGVGEQYF. For the CDR3, the DNA is TGTGCCTGGAGTGCATTGACAGGGGTTGGCGAGCAGTACTTC.

This chain joins TRBV5-6 and TRBJ1-5, with D perhaps matching TRBD1 (5 bases). The germline V gene has CDR1 SGHDT and CDR2 YYEEEE. Deletions cut 1 base from V and 7 bases from J, with 12 bases between. The CDR3 extends over 14 amino acids. The DNA for the CDR3 is TGTGCCAGCAGCTTGCCCGGGGGGAAACAGCCCCAGCATTTT. This encodes CASSLPGGKQPQHF.

This sequence joins TRBV2 and TRBJ1-5; 8 bases line up with TRBD1. J lost 3 bases, V lost 8 bases, and 9 bases had no gene match. From germline, CDR1 is SNHLY and CDR2 FYNNEI. This CDR3 is 15 amino acids long. The CDR3 reads CASAWDRRNNQPQHF. The CDR3 DNA reads TGTGCCAGCGCCTGGGACAGGCGTAACAATCAGCCCCAGCATTTT.

This clonotype was observed a few times. J is TRBJ1-2 and V is TRBV7-9, with D unclear. The germline gives CDR1 SEHNR, CDR2 FQNEAQ (reference sequence). V lost 5 bases and J lost 7, with 17 bases in between. The CDR3 contains 14 residues. The DNA for the CDR3 is TGTGCCAGCAGCCCATACATCGGCAATAGTGGCTACACCTTC. Translating gives CASSPYIGNSGYTF.